These 22 T cell receptor beta chains were all obtained from the same sample, sequenced in a study of CD8 T cells in Susac syndrome. Random hexamers were used to reverse transcribe the RNA input (0.5 to 1 ug). TCRdb re-analysed the immunoSEQ multiplex PCR reads in MiXCR, keeping a single row per CDR3 protein. Of more than 40,000 distinct CDR3 sequences detected, approximately 93% appear once; the ten largest clones hold more than 0.45%. The sequenced sample consisted of CD8+ T cells from PBMCs. All receptors come from a human donor in good health.

The V call is TRBV24-1, the J call TRBJ2-7; D is undetermined. The CDR3 runs to 14 residues. The V and J ends lost 7 bases and 3 bases respectively, with 15 bases between them. Germline V gene data show CDR1 as KGHDR and CDR2 as SFDVKD. The CDR3 DNA follows: TGTGCCACCAGCGCCGGTTCAGGTCTCTACGAGCAGTACTTC. It translates to CATSAGSGLYEQYF.

The chain recombines TRBV5-4 with TRBJ1-2, with 10 bases lining up with TRBD1. After removal of 4 bases from V and 4 bases from J, the junction contained 4 bases not matched to a gene. In germline, CDR1 is SGHNT, CDR2 YYREEE (reference sequence). This CDR3 region has 14 residues. The CDR3 protein is CASSQDRGFYGYTF. The CDR3 nucleotides read TGTGCCAGCAGCCAGGACAGGGGGTTCTATGGCTACACCTTC. The full variable domain, completed using reference TRBV5-4 and TRBJ1-2, is ETGVTQSPTHLIKTRGQQVTLRCSSQSGHNTVSWYQQALGQGPQFIFQYYREEENGRGNFPPRFSGLQFPNYSSELNVNALELDDSALYLCASSQDRGFYGYTFGSGTRLTVV.

Regarding this clonotype: Given the absence of the conserved phenylalanine or tryptophan at the CDR3 end, a read error is likely. The chain combines TRBV3-1 with TRBJ2-7, with TRBD2 matching 9 bases. Germline loops: CDR1 LGHDT, CDR2 YNNKEL (reference sequence). The CDR3 covers 15 residues. The J segment lost 2 bases and the V segment lost 3 bases, leaving 5 bases of the junction unmatched. The CDR3 region has the DNA TGTGCCAGCAGCCAGGGAGCGGGAGGCACCTACGAGCAGTACCTC. Protein: CASSQGAGGTYEQYL.

The chain has TRBV5-1 and TRBJ2-6, with D possibly TRBD1 on 6 matching bases. V was cut by 1 base and J by 2 bases, with 13 bases left in between. The CDR3 is 17 amino acids. The germline CDR1 and CDR2 sequences are SGHRS and YFSETQ. The CDR3 nucleotides read TGCGCCAGCAGCTTGAGCCCAGGGGATCCTGGGGCCAACGTCCTGACTTTC. Its translation: CASSLSPGDPGANVLTF.

The chain couples TRBV6-5 to TRBJ2-2; 7 bases are a match to TRBD2. The CDR3 spans 14 residues. V shed 3 bases and J 10 bases; nucleotides not matched to a gene: 8. The germline V gene has CDR1 MNHEY and CDR2 SVGAGI. The CDR3 DNA reads as TGTGCCAGCAGTTATGGGGCGGGAGCGGTGGAGCTGTTTTTT. Its translation: CASSYGAGAVELFF.

The CDR3 sequence is CASSFAGAEAFF. Here the CDR3 DNA reads TGTGCCAGCAGTTTCGCAGGGGCTGAAGCTTTCTTT. The V and J genes are TRBV12-3 or TRBV12-4 and TRBJ1-1; weak D call: TRBD1 (6 bases). Trimming took 3 bases from V and 6 from J, leaving 8 bases between them. CDR3 length equals 12 residues.

The rearrangement uses TRBV12-3 or TRBV12-4 and TRBJ2-7, with 7 bases lining up with TRBD1. The CDR3 loop spans 14 amino acids. Trimming at V came to 3 bases and at J to 0 bases, leaving 2 bases not matched to a gene. The CDR3 region is CASSLTGSSYEQYF. Here the CDR3 DNA reads TGTGCCAGCAGTTTGACAGGGAGCTCCTACGAGCAGTACTTC.

The chain recombines TRBV20-1 with TRBJ2-3; D gene unclear. The CDR3 totals 13 residues. The V and J ends lost 0 bases and 7 bases respectively, with 11 bases between them. Germline loops: CDR1 DFQATT, CDR2 SNEGSKA (reference sequence). The CDR3 loop is CSARDQDRYTQYF. The CDR3 bases are TGCAGTGCTAGAGATCAGGACCGGTATACGCAGTATTTT.

The chain couples TRBV20-1 to TRBJ2-5, with D unresolved. CDR1 and CDR2 (germline): DFQATT, SNEGSKA (reference sequence). There are 10 residues in the CDR3. V was cut by 1 base and J by 5 bases, with 2 bases left in between. Here the CDR3 reads CSARGETQYF. CDR3 nucleotide sequence: TGCAGTGCTAGAGGGGAGACCCAGTACTTC.

The CDR3 spells CASSQDPGQEAFF. CDR3 bases: TGTGCCAGCAGCCAAGATCCGGGCCAGGAAGCTTTCTTT. The chain couples TRBV14 to TRBJ1-1; D gene ambiguous. The germline V gene has CDR1 SGHDN and CDR2 FVKESK. The V end lost 0 bases, the J end lost 8 bases, and 10 bases lay between the germline ends. The CDR3 consists of 13 residues.

The rearrangement joins TRBV4-1 to TRBJ1-5, with unresolved D. Germline V gene lookup returns CDR1 MGHRA and CDR2 YSYEKL. Trimming removed 1 base at V and 7 bases at J, with 8 bases between. CDR3 size: 13 residues. CDR3 protein: CASSQASFQPQHF. CDR3 sequence (DNA): TGCGCCAGCAGCCAAGCCTCTTTCCAGCCCCAGCATTTT.

In this sample, this clonotype turned up once. This chain connects TRBV19 to TRBJ2-3; 7 positions agree with TRBD2. This CDR3 contains 12 residues. Germline-derived CDR1 and CDR2 are LNHDA and SQIVND (reference sequence). The ends lost 5 bases at V and 6 bases at J; junction bases unmatched: 2. This CDR3 is CASSGGEDTQYF. The CDR3 DNA follows: TGTGCCAGTAGTGGGGGGGAGGATACGCAGTATTTT.

This chain connects TRBV28 to TRBJ2-2; D may be TRBD1 or TRBD2 (5 bases each). The CDR3 has 15 amino acids. Trimming stripped 5 bases from V and 3 bases from J, with 13 bases between. Germline V gives CDR1 MDHEN, CDR2 SYDVKM. CDR3 amino acids: CASSPPGTYTGELFF. The CDR3 bases are TGTGCCAGCAGTCCCCCCGGGACCTACACCGGGGAGCTGTTTTTT.

V gene TRBV25-1 combines with J gene TRBJ2-7; D may be TRBD1 or TRBD2 (5 bases each). This CDR3 has 12 residues. V was clipped by 3 bases and J by 9 bases, with 12 bases between them. Germline V gene sequence: CDR1 MGHDK, CDR2 SYGVNS. The CDR3, as DNA: TGTGCCAGCAGTGATTCAGGGAGTTGGCAGTACTTC. Translating gives CASSDSGSWQYF.

In its sample, this clonotype was seen once. V usage is TRBV19 and J usage is TRBJ2-7, with 10 bases identical to TRBD2. This CDR3 spans 16 amino acids. Germline V gene data show CDR1 as LNHDA and CDR2 as SQIVND (reference sequence). The junction had 8 bases not matched to a gene; V was cut back by 4 bases and J by 2 bases. The CDR3, as DNA: TGTGCCAGTAGTACTGCCGGACTAGCGGAAACCTACGAGCAGTACTTC. Translated: CASSTAGLAETYEQYF.

The V call is TRBV5-4, the J call TRBJ1-1; D is possibly TRBD1 (6 bases). The CDR3 consists of 12 residues. Trimming shortened V by 4 bases and J by 4 bases, and 8 bases separated the two germline ends. The germline CDR1 and CDR2 sequences are SGHNT and YYREEE (reference sequence). As DNA, the CDR3 is TGTGCCAGCAGCCCGACAGGCACTGAAGCTTTCTTT. This codes for CASSPTGTEAFF.

CDR3 amino acids: CASGLVPSGRGELFF. DNA of the CDR3: TGTGCTAGTGGTTTGGTACCCTCAGGGAGAGGGGAGCTGTTTTTT. The chain combines TRBV12-5 with TRBJ2-2; perhaps D is TRBD1 or TRBD2 (5 bases each). The germline V gene encodes CDR1 LGHNT and CDR2 FRNRAP. V lost 0 bases and J lost 8, with 13 bases in between. The CDR3 is 15 amino acids.

The CDR3 sequence is CASSADRGFVSNQPQHF. The CDR3 coding sequence is TGTGCCAGCAGCGCGGACAGGGGTTTTGTTAGCAATCAGCCCCAGCATTTT. The chain carries TRBV7-2 and TRBJ1-5, with 9 positions matching TRBD1. Germline trimming cut 5 bases from V and 0 bases from J; bases unmatched to any gene: 8. Looked up from germline, CDR1 is SGHTA and CDR2 is FQGNSA. The CDR3 spans 17 residues. The full variable domain, rest sourced from reference TRBV7-2 and TRBJ1-5, is GAGVSQSPSNKVTEKGKDVELRCDPISGHTALYWYRQSLGQGLEFLIYFQGNSAPDKSGLPSDRFSAERTGGSVSTLTIQRTQQEDSAVYLCASSADRGFVSNQPQHFGDGTRLSIL.

This chain links TRBV15 with TRBJ2-7, with TRBD1 matching 9 bases. The CDR3 length is 15 residues. V dropped 5 bases and J dropped 5; count of bases not matched to a gene: 10. Per the germline V gene, CDR1 is LNHNV and CDR2 is YYDKDF (reference sequence). The CDR3 DNA follows: TGTGCCACCAGCGCATCGGGGACAGGGAAACACGAGCAGTACTTC. Translation: CATSASGTGKHEQYF. The whole variable domain, filled in from reference TRBV15 and TRBJ2-7, reads DAMVIQNPRYQVTQFGKPVTLSCSQTLNHNVMYWYQQKSSQAPKLLFHYYDKDFNNEADTPDNFQSRRPNTSFCFLDIRSPGLGDTAMYLCATSASGTGKHEQYFGPGTRLTVT.

CDR3 region: CASRGPSSLDEQYF. The CDR3 nucleotides are TGCGCCAGCAGGGGACCGTCAAGTTTGGACGAGCAGTACTTC. The V call is TRBV10-2, the J call TRBJ2-7; possibly TRBD1 or TRBD2 for D (5 bases each). Germline V gene sequence: CDR1 WSHSY, CDR2 SAAADI. The V and J ends lost 6 bases and 5 bases respectively, with 17 bases between them. This CDR3 region has 14 residues.

The V and J genes are TRBV7-9 and TRBJ1-5; D possibly corresponds to TRBD1 (5 bases). The germline CDR1 and CDR2 sequences are SEHNR and FQNEAQ (reference sequence). Trimming shortened V by 3 bases and J by 6 bases, and 12 bases separated the two germline ends. This CDR3 contains 14 residues. The CDR3 nucleotides are TGTGCCAGCAGCTTGGGGCAGGGAGTTCAGCCCCAGCATTTT. Residues: CASSLGQGVQPQHF. Together with reference TRBV7-9 and TRBJ1-5, the CDR3 gives the full variable domain: DTGVSQNPRHKITKRGQNVTFRCDPISEHNRLYWYRQTLGQGPEFLTYFQNEAQLEKSRLLSDRFSAERPKGSFSTLEIQRTEQGDSAMYLCASSLGQGVQPQHFGDGTRLSIL.

The J gene is TRBJ2-7, the V gene TRBV4-2; a possible D gene is TRBD2 (5 bases). CDR1 LGHNA and CDR2 YNFKEQ come from the germline V gene. The CDR3 is made up of 14 amino acids. Trimming removed 1 base from V and 1 base from J, with 8 bases in between. CDR3 region: CASSQGGISYEQYF. The CDR3 nucleotides read TGTGCCAGCAGCCAAGGAGGGATATCCTACGAGCAGTACTTC.